This TCR beta chain was retrieved from a study of cytomegalovirus exposure and HLA in healthy donors (dated by TCRdb to the late 2010s). Describing the broader study: An earlier analysis of several hundred of the donors reported 250 to 300 Gb of sequence data and some 120 million unique TCR beta sequences from around 200 million T cells. The number of donors typed differed by locus, with about 629-630 for A, B, C, DRB1 and DQB1, around 520 for DQA1, 606 for DPA1, and some 470 for DPB1. On average, roughly 200,000 unique TCR beta nucleotide sequences were sequenced per donor among 300 to 500 genotyped donors of the cohort, with roughly 18% of those sequences being non-productive. Genome-wide SNP genotypes for about 60% of the 666 donors were used in a later genetic analysis, which treated that subset as a discovery cohort. Roughly five DR-DQ haplotypes were treated as single units for association and clustering because of strong linkage in the cohort. The study was designed to test whether signatures of past pathogen exposure could be identified by cataloging public T cell receptors. The T cell repertoires of 666 subjects were profiled by immunosequencing and related to cytomegalovirus serostatus. Every repertoire in the discovery cohort had been generated on one and the same sequencing platform. High-throughput TCR immunosequencing, statistical association of individual TCRs with disease status, and machine learning were combined to predict cytomegalovirus infection status. The later analysis used no new phenotypic data to find candidate immune exposures, relying instead on TCR beta sequences and their occurrence across donors. HLA typing included class I and class II loci at four-digit resolution. Around 330 gigabases of sequencing data and 70 million to 95 million unique TCR sequences made up an early release that covered over 550 HLA-typed donors. A later analysis re-examined previously published TCR beta repertoires from roughly 720 donors and added high-resolution HLA genotyping to investigate patterns of TCR occurrence. Alongside the repertoire data, information on donor age, sex, ethnicity and CMV serostatus was compiled. An earlier analysis of 587 of the donors applied high-throughput TCR beta sequencing to assess whether each TCR beta V gene segment acted as functional or pseudogenic. Along with the approximately 620-subject first cohort, a separate validation cohort of over a hundred different subjects was used. Of the 300 to 400 genotyped donors, approximately 80% fell in the genetic ancestry cluster associated with self-reported Caucasian donors. Overall study results and their limits: A cluster of highly shared sequence variants was judged likely to be a technical artifact of the sequencing pipeline. According to a later analysis, parvovirus B19, influenza, CMV and Epstein-Barr virus appeared linked to several top co-occurrence clusters. A later genetic analysis reported fewer N-insertions in productive TCRs among donors in an Asian-associated ancestry cluster than the roughly 720-donor mean. When HLA alleles, especially DR and DQ, strongly co-occurred, TCR associations were difficult to assign to individual alleles. In vitro tests confirmed that three of the cytomegalovirus-associated TCR beta chains recognize cytomegalovirus antigens. The presence/absence analyses assumed that sequencing depth was roughly uniform across donors, and that assumption may not be true. In both the original and validation cohorts, the classifier was reported to diagnose cytomegalovirus status with high specificity and sensitivity. Across donors, most TCR sequences were observed very rarely, whereas some public TCRs were present in many individuals. A further reported finding was that TCR beta sequences accurately predicted the HLA-A and HLA-B alleles for most subjects in the first cohort. Some IMGT-functional V segments, including TRBV6-2 and TRBV6-3, could not be distinguished by the 87-base-pair reads and were therefore excluded. It was suggested by the authors that the approach could potentially be generalized to other disease states and immunological phenotypes. This cohort had only TCR beta chains sequenced, and the lack of alpha or paired-chain data limited which features could be detected. The earlier analysis of 587 of the donors excluded approximately 15 rarely observed V segments, including chromosome 9 orphons, because counts were too low. For the cohort, immune exposure information was limited to CMV serostatus. Because HLA typing was missing for some donors at each locus, association tests included only the typed subset. Compared with equally common non-associated chains, HLA-associated TCR beta chains in a later analysis were more clonally expanded and had lower generation probabilities. In the study, 164 TCR beta chains were listed as associated with cytomegalovirus. Most CMV-associated TCR beta chains appeared to be HLA-restricted in a later analysis, and the HLA associations seemed to be driven largely by CMV exposure. V-gene and J-gene trimming of TCR beta chains was associated with a missense DCLRE1C variant in a later genetic analysis, and the association was replicated in an independent cohort. Linkage disequilibrium might explain the correlated functional status among segregating V segments, but an unknown experimental factor could not be excluded. According to a later analysis, TCR association rates differed among HLA loci, with DRB1 alleles showing the most associated TCRs and HLA-C alleles showing the fewest. In a later analysis, 15,000 to 20,000 TCR beta sequences were associated with specific HLA alleles at a false discovery rate of 0.05. Broadly in line with IMGT annotations, most TCR beta V segments showed up in productive rearrangements about 87% or about 30% of the time in an earlier analysis of around 600 of the donors.

Receptors were amplified or captured by the immunoSEQ multiplex PCR assay. For the multiplex PCR, a mixture combining 60 forward primers for TCR Vbeta segments and 13 reverse primers for TCR Jbeta segments was used. A multiplex PCR assay on genomic DNA amplified the CDR3 region of rearranged TCR beta genes. The amplified TCR beta libraries were sequenced on the Illumina HiSeq System as 87-base-pair reads. For the original study's pipeline: In a later analysis, some 80 million unique TCR beta chains were counted across the 500 to 700 repertoires, and roughly 9.9 million of these chains were shared by at least two donors. To remove PCR and sequencing errors, raw reads were error-corrected and collapsed into unique sequences using a nearest-neighbor algorithm that merged closely related sequences. CDR3 sequences were aligned to IMGT reference sequences to assign V, D and J gene segments. Each retained sequence needed at least a six-nucleotide match to both a V gene segment and a J gene segment. A rearrangement was called productive if the CDR3 had no stop codons and remained in frame with V and J, and every other rearrangement was called non-productive. Following IMGT convention, CDR3 was defined as the stretch from the second conserved V-encoded cysteine up to the conserved J-encoded phenylalanine. Sequences without an unambiguous match to a single V gene segment were excluded from the earlier analysis of about 640 of the donors. In an earlier analysis of approximately 560 of the donors, a V segment was called functional when productive rearrangements were above 56.7%, and segregating when the standard deviation between donors exceeded 5%. A statistical classification framework was built to diagnose cytomegalovirus status from the catalog of TCR beta chain sequences. In a later analysis, V and J genes were assigned by comparing TCR nucleotide sequences against IMGT/GENE-DB human TR gene sequences. A later analysis assigned CDR3 sequences and most-parsimonious VDJ recombination scenarios with the TCRdist pipeline. In a later analysis, every TCR beta chain was defined by the combination of its CDR3 amino acid sequence and its V-gene family, and reads without a unique V-gene family were dropped. To address suspected cross-contamination and a sequencing artifact, a later analysis removed some 620 highly shared, low-generation-probability nucleotide sequences. In a later analysis, a clonal expansion index for each public chain was calculated from normalized within-repertoire ranks of inferred template counts. A later analysis computed generation probabilities with a VDJ recombination model fitted to out-of-frame rearrangements, and checked the results against IGoR. In a later analysis, hypergeometric tests were used to score TCR-TCR, TCR-HLA and TCR-CMV co-occurrence, with a repertoire-size bias correction applied to TCR pairs. To estimate false discovery rates, a later analysis permuted the HLA or CMV assignments 20 times. In a later analysis, co-occurring TCRs were grouped using DBSCAN, and TCRdist sequence similarity was added for clustering within HLA-allele-positive subsets. Co-occurrence clustering excluded repertoires with fewer than 30,000 or more than 120,000 public chains, plus five with anomalous nucleotide sharing. Imported from immuneACCESS, the table was reduced by TCRdb to in-frame sequences with V and J called. These copies leave out some clones; in studies compared against another copy, an unresolved V gene accounts for under half, and the cause of the remainder is not known. The DNA was the basis for D and trimming; V, J and clone size are from that table. Here the sample has roughly 170,000 clones; roughly 80% occur a single time. In total, the top ten clones hold 6% to 7.5% of the sample.

Only one count was recorded for this clone. What antigen it recognizes has not been identified. No qualities accompany the bases; no much larger clone lies one base away. The cohort consisted of some 730 healthy bone marrow donors. At the time of sampling, every cohort member was nominally healthy, though immune exposures that went unrecorded were likely present. The donor was CMV seropositive and was included in the group of 250 to 300 seropositive cohort members. A peripheral blood sample was provided by each donor, and peripheral blood mononuclear cells were used for TCR beta sequencing. Genomic DNA extraction from the blood cell samples was performed with the Qiagen DNeasy Blood Extraction Kit. From the germline V gene, CDR1 is SGHTA and CDR2 is FQGTGA. V loses 5 bases, J loses 9 bases, and the germline ends lie 17 bases apart. Measured from the cysteine to the phenylalanine, the CDR3 is 14 residues long. The CDR3 DNA has 42 bases and is translated from base 1.

The sequenced material came from PBMCs. This clonotype originated in a man aged 25-40 years in good health and CMV-seropositive. This sequence uses TRBV7-3 and TRBJ2-1; the D gene is perhaps TRBD2, from 7 matching bases. The CDR3 reads as follows: CASSPGGGQGEQFF. The DNA reads as follows: TGTGCCAGCAGCCCTGGGGGGGGGCAGGGTGAGCAGTTCTTC. Reference TRBV7-3 and TRBJ2-1 genes cover what lies past the CDR3, so the full variable domain is GAGVSQTPSNKVTEKGKYVELRCDPISGHTALYWYRQSLGQGPEFLIYFQGTGAADDSGLPNDRFFAVRPEGSVSTLKIQRTERGDSAVYLCASSPGGGQGEQFFGPGTRLTVL.